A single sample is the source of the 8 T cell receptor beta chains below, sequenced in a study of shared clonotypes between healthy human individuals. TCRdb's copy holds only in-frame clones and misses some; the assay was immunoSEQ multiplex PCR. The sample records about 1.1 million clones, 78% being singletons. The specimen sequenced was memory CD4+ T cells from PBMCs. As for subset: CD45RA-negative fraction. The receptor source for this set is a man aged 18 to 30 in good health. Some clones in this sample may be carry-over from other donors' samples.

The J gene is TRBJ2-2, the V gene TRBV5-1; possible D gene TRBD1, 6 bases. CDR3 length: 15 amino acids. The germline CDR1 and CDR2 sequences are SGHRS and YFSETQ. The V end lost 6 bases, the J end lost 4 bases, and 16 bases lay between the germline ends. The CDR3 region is CASTAQGRGTGELFF. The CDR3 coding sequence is TGCGCCAGCACCGCACAGGGCCGGGGCACCGGGGAGCTGTTTTTT. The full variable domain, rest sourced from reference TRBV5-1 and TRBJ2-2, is KAGVTQTPRYLIKTRGQQVTLSCSPISGHRSVSWYQQTPGQGLQFLFEYFSETQRNKGNFPGRFSGRQFSNSRSEMNVSTLELGDSALYLCASTAQGRGTGELFFGEGSRLTVL.

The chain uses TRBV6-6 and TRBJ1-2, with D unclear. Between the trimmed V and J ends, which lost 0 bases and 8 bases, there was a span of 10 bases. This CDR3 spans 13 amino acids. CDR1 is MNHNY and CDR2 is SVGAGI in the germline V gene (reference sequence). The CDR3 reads CASSYSQPGGYTF. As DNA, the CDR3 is TGTGCCAGCAGTTACTCGCAGCCCGGGGGCTACACCTTC.

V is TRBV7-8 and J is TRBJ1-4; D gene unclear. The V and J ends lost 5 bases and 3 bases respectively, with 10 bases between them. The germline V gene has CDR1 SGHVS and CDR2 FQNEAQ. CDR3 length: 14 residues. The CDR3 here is CASSQAEANEKLFF. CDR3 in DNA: TGTGCCAGCAGCCAAGCGGAGGCTAATGAAAAACTGTTTTTT.

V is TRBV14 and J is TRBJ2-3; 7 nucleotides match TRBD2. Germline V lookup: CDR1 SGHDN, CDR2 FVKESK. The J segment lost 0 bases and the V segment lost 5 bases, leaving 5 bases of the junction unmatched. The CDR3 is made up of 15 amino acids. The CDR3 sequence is CASSLLATSTDTQYF. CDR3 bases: TGTGCCAGCAGCTTACTAGCGACTAGCACAGATACGCAGTATTTT.

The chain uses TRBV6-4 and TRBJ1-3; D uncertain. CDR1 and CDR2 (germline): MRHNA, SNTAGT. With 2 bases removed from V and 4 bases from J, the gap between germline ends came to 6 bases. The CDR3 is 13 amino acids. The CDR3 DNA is TGTGCCAGCAGTGACAGGACCGGAAACACCATATATTTT. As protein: CASSDRTGNTIYF.

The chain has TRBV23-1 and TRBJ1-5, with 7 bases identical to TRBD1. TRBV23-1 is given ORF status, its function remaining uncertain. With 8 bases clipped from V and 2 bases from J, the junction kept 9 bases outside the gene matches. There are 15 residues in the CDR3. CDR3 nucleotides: TGCGCCAGCCCTTTACACAGGGGAGGCAATCAGCCCCAGCATTTT. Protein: CASPLHRGGNQPQHF.

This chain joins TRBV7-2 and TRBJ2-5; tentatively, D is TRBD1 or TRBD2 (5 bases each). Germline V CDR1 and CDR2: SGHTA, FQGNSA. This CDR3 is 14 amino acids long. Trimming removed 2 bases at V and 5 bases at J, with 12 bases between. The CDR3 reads CASSLFGAGETQYF. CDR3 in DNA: TGTGCCAGCAGCTTATTCGGGGCAGGGGAGACCCAGTACTTC.

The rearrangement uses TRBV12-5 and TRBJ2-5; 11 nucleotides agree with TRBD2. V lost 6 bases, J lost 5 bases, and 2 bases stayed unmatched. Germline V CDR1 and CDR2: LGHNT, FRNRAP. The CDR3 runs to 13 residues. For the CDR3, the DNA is TGTGCTAGTGGGACTAGCGGGACTGAGACCCAGTACTTC. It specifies CASGTSGTETQYF.